This T cell receptor (beta chain) was observed in a study of CD8 T cells in ankylosing spondylitis. The study, taken as a whole, reports: From matched ankylosing spondylitis synovial fluid, disease-linked clones were reportedly recovered at significantly enriched levels. A motif in TCR beta, a set of under 10 highly homologous variants, appeared characteristic of ankylosing spondylitis blood. Within peripheral blood, clones linked to disease were CD8+ and relatively rare.

Looked up from germline, CDR1 is MGHRA and CDR2 is YSYEKL. CDR3 length equals 15 residues. Between the trimmed V and J ends, which lost 4 bases and 4 bases, there was a span of 16 bases. As for this clonotype: Its antigen is still unknown.

TCRdb fed the 5' RACE reads into MiXCR, producing one record per CDR3 protein. The sample holds roughly 450,000 distinct CDR3 sequences; 25% to 30% are singletons and the top ten take 0.89%. The chain uses TRBV4-1 and TRBJ2-5, with a weak D call TRBD2 (6 bases). The sequence derives from a male donor with ankylosing spondylitis. Sequenced material: blood, either unsorted or a sorted T cell fraction (not recorded which). CDR3 loop: CASSPGGANGETQYF. CDR3 DNA: TGCGCCAGCAGCCCCGGAGGGGCTAACGGAGAGACCCAGTACTTC.